Detailed here is one T cell receptor beta chain. Its antigen has not been determined. Qualities for individual bases were not recorded, and no much larger clone is one base off. TCRbeta CDR3 regions were amplified from genomic DNA by means of the immunoSEQ Assay, a bias-controlled multiplex PCR. The original methods were these. Within the assay, amplification of reference gene primers was used to estimate how many nucleated cells each sample contained. Sequence reads were collapsed and filtered to measure the absolute abundance of every unique TCRbeta CDR3 rearrangement. For each sample, productive Simpson clonality was calculated as the square root of Simpson's diversity index over productive rearrangements. TCRdb obtained this table from immuneACCESS and retained in-frame rearrangements with V and J assigned. These tables miss some clones; where compared with another copy, unresolved V genes account for less than half of the shortfall, and the remainder is unexplained. V and J calls plus clone size are reproduced from that table; the DNA served to infer D and trimming. Across this sample there are fewer than 250,000 clones, with approximately 84% seen only once. The ten top clones hold 3.2% of the sample.

Enrolling through a virtual design, the prospective study's participants ranged in age from roughly 18 to 95 years and lived across around 25 United States geographic areas. In the prospective study, participants were assigned to cohorts based on the clinical history participants reported in a screening survey and a study questionnaire. Recovered participants in ImmuneRACE Cohort 3 were defined by two consecutive negative NP/OP PCR tests, clearance by a healthcare professional, or resolution of symptoms. Mobile phlebotomists in the prospective study collected whole blood, serum and a nasopharyngeal or oropharyngeal swab from every participant. Prospective study participants could optionally give additional blood draws and questionnaires over an approximately two-month period. Before DNA extraction, prospective study blood samples were shipped either frozen or at room temperature. The germline V gene provides CDR1 KGHSH and CDR2 LQKENI. V is clipped by 2 bases and J by 2 bases, and the sequence between their germline boundaries is 15 bases long. The cysteine opens and the phenylalanine closes a CDR3 of 16 amino acids. Only the CDR3 DNA is retained, 48 bases long and in frame from the first base.

These data come from a study of blood T cell repertoires in COVID-19 (dated by TCRdb to the early 2020s). With respect to the entire study: The collaborator samples originated in the United States, Italy and Spain and spanned the acute and convalescent phases of COVID-19. The prospective study material was composed of cDNA or gDNA derived from T cells, B-cell-depleted T cells, or PBMCs. The dataset comprised deeply sampled blood TCRbeta repertoires from subjects exposed to, actively infected with, or recovered from COVID-19. The repertoires were released in a freely available public database meant as a resource for research on the immune response to SARS-CoV-2. Samples were obtained from the ongoing ImmuneRACE study (first 160 participants) and from approximately 1,200 subjects provided by 6 global collaborators. A de-identified subject ID, COVID-19 status, age in years and sex were almost always included in the sample metadata. Where available, HLA class I and class II types were taken from metadata supplied by the sample provider and were not determined by assay-based typing.

Beyond this particular receptor, the publication reports: The quantity of clinical and demographic metadata differed by source and by participant and was supplied without curation.

The clonotype comes from a woman in her twenties or thirties who had recovered from COVID-19. This sequence uses TRBV18 and TRBJ1-2; the D gene is perhaps TRBD1, from 6 matching bases. The sample taken for sequencing was PBMCs or T cells enriched from blood (not recorded which). The nucleotide sequence reads TGTGCCAGCTCACCAGCTCTTCAGGGGCAAAACTATGGCTACACCTTC. The encoded protein is CASSPALQGQNYGYTF. Extended through the reference TRBV18 and TRBJ1-2 proteins, this CDR3 yields the full variable domain: NAGVMQNPRHLVRRRGQEARLRCSPMKGHSHVYWYRQLPEEGLKFMVYLQKENIIDESGMPKERFSAEFPKEGPSILRIQQVVRGDSAAYFCASSPALQGQNYGYTFGSGTRLTVV.